This T cell receptor (beta chain) came from a study of blood T cell repertoires in COVID-19. Background on the study: The United States, Italy and Spain supplied acute and convalescent COVID-19 samples. The cDNA or gDNA used as material had been derived from T cells, B-cell-depleted T cells, or PBMCs.

Trimming at V came to 6 bases and at J to 15 bases, leaving 10 bases not matched to a gene. The CDR3 covers 12 residues. Germline-derived CDR1 and CDR2 are MNHEY and SVGEGT. In the authors' methods: Amplification from reference gene primers served as the basis for estimated nucleated cell counts. Generated by immunoSEQ multiplex PCR, the TCRdb table keeps only in-frame clones and is missing some. V, J and clone size were drawn from that table, and D and trimming were deduced from the DNA. The table lists roughly 200,000 clones, approximately 82% of them singletons. The sequence derives from a man aged 35 to 55 with active or convalescent COVID-19. The sample consisted of peripheral blood. This rearrangement joins TRBV6-2 or TRBV6-3 to TRBJ2-1; 8 nucleotides line up with TRBD1. CDR3: CASSQGTGGAFF. CDR3 DNA: TGTGCCAGCAGCCAGGGGACAGGCGGTGCGTTCTTC.